Below are 6 T cell receptor beta chains sequenced from a single sample in a study of patients and donors after allogeneic stem cell transplantation. In TCRdb, the RT-PCR reads were re-called with MiXCR into one record per CDR3 protein. Found here are 920,000 or so distinct CDR3 sequences, approximately 18% of them singletons; the top ten hold around 6%. The sequenced sample was blood, either unsorted or a sorted T cell fraction (not recorded which). The receptors were gathered from a human donor who was either an allogeneic HSCT recipient or a stem cell or donor lymphocyte infusion donor (not recorded which). It is not recorded whose cells these are; they may come from a transplant donor.

Only a few counts were recorded for this clonotype. CDR3 protein: CAISESMATGTREQYF. CDR3 bases: TGTGCCATCAGTGAGTCGATGGCTACAGGGACACGCGAGCAGTACTTC. The chain combines TRBV10-3 with TRBJ2-7; a possible D gene is TRBD1 (6 bases). This CDR3 is 16 amino acids long. V lost 0 bases, J lost 6 bases, and 18 bases lay in between. Per germline, CDR1 ENHRY and CDR2 SYGVKD.

As to this clonotype: At one end, the junction sequence differs from germline, possibly due to a read error. The V gene is TRBV7-7, the J gene TRBJ2-7, with D hard to call. CDR3 length equals 15 residues. Germline V lookup: CDR1 SSHAT, CDR2 FNYEAQ (reference sequence). CDR3 protein: CASSFRPQTNYEQYF. CDR3 DNA sequence: TGTGCTAGCAGCTTTAGACCGCAAACGAACTACGAGCAGTACTTC.

V and J are TRBV18 and TRBJ2-7, with 12 nucleotides matching TRBD1. The CDR3 consists of 16 residues. Per germline, CDR1 KGHSH and CDR2 LQKENI. V lost 0 bases to trimming and J lost 5 bases; unmatched junction nucleotides: 5. CDR3 sequence (DNA): TGTGCCAGCTCACCACCCGGGACAGGGGGCAAAAACGAGCAGTACTTC. This codes for CASSPPGTGGKNEQYF. The whole variable domain, filled in from reference TRBV18 and TRBJ2-7, reads NAGVMQNPRHLVRRRGQEARLRCSPMKGHSHVYWYRQLPEEGLKFMVYLQKENIIDESGMPKERFSAEFPKEGPSILRIQQVVRGDSAAYFCASSPPGTGGKNEQYFGPGTRLTVT.

This clonotype was detected once. This chain links TRBV4-1 with TRBJ1-1; TRBD1 might be the D (6 bases). The CDR3 sequence is 17 residues long. Between the trimmed V and J ends, which lost 0 bases and 3 bases, there was a span of 17 bases. The germline V gene has CDR1 MGHRA and CDR2 YSYEKL. The CDR3 nucleotides are TGCGCCAGCAGCCAAGATGGAGAGGGGGGCGAAGACACTGAAGCTTTCTTT. Protein sequence: CASSQDGEGGEDTEAFF.

This chain links TRBV5-1 with TRBJ2-1; D may be TRBD1 (5 bases). CDR1 is SGHRS, CDR2 YFSETQ, per germline. Trimming removed 0 bases at V and 1 base at J, with 11 bases between. The CDR3 covers 16 residues. CDR3 in DNA: TGCGCCAGCAGCTTGGGTCTGGGGCCGTCCTACAATGAGCAGTTCTTC. Protein: CASSLGLGPSYNEQFF.

The rearrangement joins TRBV5-1 to TRBJ1-2; D is perhaps TRBD1 (5 bases). The V gene lost 0 bases and the J gene lost 3 bases, with 12 bases spanning the gap. The CDR3 spans 15 residues. Germline CDR1 is SGHRS and CDR2 is YFSETQ. CDR3 nucleotides: TGCGCCAGCAGCTTGGAAGCAGGGCAGTACTATGGCTACACCTTC. Protein sequence: CASSLEAGQYYGYTF.